The 24 T cell receptor beta chains reported below all come from one sample, sequenced in a study of blood T cell repertoires in COVID-19. Assay: immunoSEQ multiplex PCR; the TCRdb copy retains only in-frame clones and omits some. The sample consists of fewer than 400,000 clones, about nine tenths of them appearing once. Sequences were obtained from peripheral blood. The receptor source for this set is a woman aged 25 to 39 with COVID-19, enrolled during active disease.

V usage is TRBV30 and J usage is TRBJ1-2; D unresolved. V was clipped by 0 bases and J by 8 bases, with 13 bases between them. The CDR3 length is 13 residues. Germline-derived CDR1 and CDR2 are GTSNPN and SVGIG (reference sequence). The CDR3 is CAWSVLVIRGYTF. In DNA form, the CDR3 reads TGTGCCTGGAGTGTACTAGTTATCCGGGGCTACACCTTC.

The chain links TRBV29-1 to TRBJ1-2, with TRBD1 matching over 9 bases. CDR1 is SQVTM and CDR2 is ANQGSEA in the germline V gene. V was clipped by 8 bases and J by 2 bases; unmatched bases: 6. The CDR3 has 13 amino acids. This CDR3 reads CSLTGGANYGYTF. The CDR3 coding sequence is TGCAGCCTTACAGGGGGCGCGAACTATGGCTACACCTTC.

This clone was recorded only once. The CDR3 sequence is CASRPGQVAEAFF. The CDR3, as DNA: TGTGCCAGTAGACCGGGACAGGTCGCTGAAGCTTTCTTT. The chain employs TRBV19 and TRBJ1-1; 8 nucleotides align to TRBD1. The V and J ends lost 6 bases and 6 bases, in that order; junction bases with no gene match: 6. Germline V CDR1 and CDR2: LNHDA, SQIVND (reference sequence). The CDR3 has 13 amino acids.

This clone came up many times. This chain uses TRBV6-6 with TRBJ2-5, with TRBD2 matching 8 bases. Germline CDR1 and CDR2: MNHNY and SVGAGI (reference sequence). Germline trimming cut 5 bases from V and 0 bases from J; bases unmatched to any gene: 11. CDR3 length: 17 residues. The CDR3 is CASSHPGGDWYQETQYF. Here the CDR3 DNA reads TGTGCCAGCAGTCACCCGGGAGGGGATTGGTACCAAGAGACCCAGTACTTC.

This clone has only one observation. The rearrangement uses TRBV15 and TRBJ2-1; 10 positions match TRBD2. The V gene's germline CDR1 is LNHNV and CDR2 YYDKDF (reference sequence). The ends lost 5 bases at V and 5 bases at J; junction bases unmatched: 9. This CDR3 region has 16 residues. The DNA of the CDR3 is TGTGCCACCAGCCGCCGGACTAGCGGAGTGAACAATGAGCAGTTCTTC. Protein: CATSRRTSGVNNEQFF.

The chain has TRBV5-6 and TRBJ2-1, with 11 bases lining up with TRBD2. This CDR3 comprises 16 residues. Per germline, CDR1 SGHDT and CDR2 YYEEEE. Trimming removed 4 bases from V and 6 bases from J; junction bases left unmatched: 9. In DNA, the CDR3 is TGTGCCAGCAGCCCAGAATCTAGCGGGAGGACCAATGAGCAGTTCTTC. Translated, it gives CASSPESSGRTNEQFF. Full variable domain (rest looked up from reference TRBV5-6 and TRBJ2-1): DAGVTQSPTHLIKTRGQQVTLRCSPKSGHDTVSWYQQALGQGPQFIFQYYEEEERQRGNFPDRFSGHQFPNYSSELNVNALLLGDSALYLCASSPESSGRTNEQFFGPGTRLTVL.

Regarding this clone: One end of the junction varies from germline; a read error may be responsible. CDR3 nucleotide sequence: TGCGCCAGCAGCTTAGGGACAGGGGGCTTTCAGCCCCAGCATTTT. It translates to CASSLGTGGFQPQHF. V gene TRBV7-9 combines with J gene TRBJ1-5, with 12 positions matching TRBD1. Germline V gene data show CDR1 as SEHNR and CDR2 as FQNEAQ (reference sequence). The CDR3 length is 15 residues.

This clone was seen once. The chain couples TRBV12-3 or TRBV12-4 to TRBJ1-1; D might be TRBD1 (5 bases). The V gene lost 4 bases and the J gene lost 5 bases, with 8 bases spanning the gap. The CDR3 is made up of 12 amino acids. The CDR3: CASSSGFTEAFF. The CDR3 DNA follows: TGTGCCAGCAGTTCAGGGTTTACTGAAGCTTTCTTT.

The chain has TRBV27 and TRBJ1-4; D is possibly TRBD1 (6 bases). Germline V gene sequence: CDR1 MNHEY, CDR2 SMNVEV (reference sequence). The CDR3 length is 15 residues. V gave up 4 bases and J gave up 1 base, with 10 bases separating them. CDR3 loop: CASSSFRGTNEKLFF. The CDR3 DNA is TGTGCCAGCAGTTCCTTCAGGGGAACTAATGAAAAACTGTTTTTT.

The genes are TRBV2 and TRBJ1-1; D is unclear. V lost 3 bases, J lost 6 bases, and 11 bases lay in between. This CDR3 has 13 residues. Per the germline V gene, CDR1 is SNHLY and CDR2 is FYNNEI. CDR3 DNA: TGTGCCAGCAGTGACACGAGAGGCCCTGAAGCTTTCTTT. This gives the protein CASSDTRGPEAFF.

The CDR3: CASSEGVARRGYNEQFF. CDR3 bases: TGTGCCAGCAGTGAAGGAGTAGCCCGACGGGGGTACAATGAGCAGTTCTTC. The chain uses TRBV6-4 and TRBJ2-1; possible D gene TRBD2, 6 bases. The length of the CDR3 is 17 residues. Germline CDR1 reads MRHNA; CDR2 reads SNTAGT. Trimming cost V 3 bases and J 4 bases, with 19 bases left between them.

The chain links TRBV30 to TRBJ2-1; 12 bases are shared with TRBD2. The CDR3 has 14 amino acids. After removal of 3 bases from V and 8 bases from J, the junction contained 5 bases not matched to a gene. Looked up from germline, CDR1 is GTSNPN and CDR2 is SVGIG (reference sequence). This CDR3 is CAWRTSGSNHEQFF. CDR3 DNA: TGTGCCTGGAGGACTAGCGGGAGCAATCATGAGCAGTTCTTC.

This chain uses TRBV9 with TRBJ1-3, with 7 bases lining up with TRBD1. The CDR3 length is 15 residues. The V gene's germline CDR1 is SGDLS and CDR2 YYNGEE. The ends lost 3 bases at V and 4 bases at J; junction bases unmatched: 7. The CDR3 sequence: CASSGQTGVGNTIYF. CDR3 bases: TGTGCCAGCAGCGGACAAACAGGGGTCGGAAACACCATATATTTT.

This rearrangement joins TRBV18 to TRBJ1-6, with a possible D match to TRBD1 (6 bases). There are 16 residues in the CDR3. Trimming cost V 2 bases and J 5 bases, with 13 bases left between them. Germline V gene sequence: CDR1 KGHSH, CDR2 LQKENI. The CDR3 loop is CASSPRGGKNNSPLHF. The CDR3 bases are TGTGCCAGCTCACCAAGGGGGGGGAAAAATAATTCACCCCTCCACTTT.

The CDR3 DNA reads TGTGCCAGCAGCCAGGTTACAGGGTTCTATGGCTACACCTTC. This gives the protein CASSQVTGFYGYTF. The V and J genes are TRBV3-1 (or the pseudogene TRBV3-2) and TRBJ1-2, with a possible D match to TRBD1 (6 bases). The CDR3 consists of 14 residues. V lost 3 bases to trimming and J lost 4 bases, with 12 bases between them. CDR1 and CDR2 (germline): LGHDT, YNNKEL (reference sequence).

The gene calls are TRBV7-9 and TRBJ2-1, with a tentative D call TRBD2 (6 bases). The CDR3 extends over 16 amino acids. Trimming left V 6 bases short and J 7 bases short, with 22 bases between. The germline V gene encodes CDR1 SEHNR and CDR2 FQNEAQ (reference sequence). The CDR3 region has the DNA TGTGCCAGCAGGCCGATGGGGTCGGGAGCGGTAAATGAGCAGTTCTTC. This translates into CASRPMGSGAVNEQFF.

The rearrangement joins TRBV6-4 to TRBJ1-2, with D possibly being TRBD1 (6 bases). The CDR3 sequence is 16 residues long. Germline CDR1 MRHNA, CDR2 SNTAGT. The ends were cut back, 2 bases at V and 3 bases at J, with 16 bases in the middle. In nucleotides, the CDR3 is TGTGCCAGCAGTGACGAAGACAGGCCTCTCGACTATGGCTACACCTTC. Protein: CASSDEDRPLDYGYTF.

The chain is built from TRBV7-6 and TRBJ1-3; 10 nucleotides agree with TRBD1. The germline gives CDR1 SGHVS, CDR2 FNYEAQ. The J segment lost 4 bases and the V segment lost 5 bases, leaving 8 bases of the junction unmatched. The CDR3 loop spans 16 amino acids. Here the CDR3 DNA reads TGTGCCAGCAGCCGGGACAGGGGATCGTCGGGAAACACCATATATTTT. Protein product: CASSRDRGSSGNTIYF.

The chain's CDR3 is CASRVDRGNTGELFF. The DNA for the CDR3 is TGTGCCAGCAGGGTGGACAGGGGGAACACCGGGGAGCTGTTTTTT. The J gene is TRBJ2-2, the V gene TRBV2, with 9 positions matching TRBD1. The germline gives CDR1 SNHLY, CDR2 FYNNEI. The CDR3 length is 15 residues. V lost 6 bases, J lost 1 base, and 3 bases stayed unmatched.

The chain uses TRBV6-5 and TRBJ1-6; TRBD1 might be the D (6 bases). V dropped 7 bases and J dropped 8 bases, with 9 bases sitting between them. This CDR3 has 12 residues. Germline loops: CDR1 MNHEY, CDR2 SVGAGI. Here the CDR3 DNA reads TGTGCCAGCATCGAGGGGGATTCACCCCTCCACTTT. This codes for CASIEGDSPLHF.

The gene calls are TRBV4-1 and TRBJ2-5; 8 nucleotides line up with TRBD2. Unmatched junction bases numbered 8, after V lost 0 bases and J lost 5 bases. CDR1 is MGHRA and CDR2 is YSYEKL in the germline V gene. This CDR3 spans 16 amino acids. This CDR3 is CASSQDVSGGPETQYF. The CDR3 bases are TGCGCCAGCAGCCAAGATGTGTCGGGAGGGCCGGAGACCCAGTACTTC.

Of note for this clone: Other DNA variants within this sample encode the same CDR3. The chain uses TRBV3-1 (or the pseudogene TRBV3-2) and TRBJ1-1, with D perhaps TRBD1 (5 bases). CDR3 length: 13 residues. CDR1 LGHDT and CDR2 YNNKEL come from the germline V gene (reference sequence). The V end was cut by 4 bases, the J end by 4 bases, with 10 bases between. Written as DNA, the CDR3 is TGTGCCAGCAGCCCGGCCGGGGGCACTGAAGCTTTCTTT. This translates into CASSPAGGTEAFF.

This chain uses TRBV2 with TRBJ2-5; TRBD2 might be the D (6 bases). Germline CDR1 is SNHLY and CDR2 is FYNNEI. Trimming stripped 0 bases from V and 7 bases from J, with 12 bases between. The CDR3 length is 14 residues. DNA for the CDR3: TGTGCCAGCAGTGAAGCGATCGGTAGCGGGACCCAGTACTTC. It codes for CASSEAIGSGTQYF.

The chain is built from TRBV28 and TRBJ2-3, with TRBD2 matching 8 bases. This CDR3 comprises 15 residues. After removal of 7 bases from V and 3 bases from J, the junction contained 9 bases not matched to a gene. The V gene's germline CDR1 is MDHEN and CDR2 SYDVKM. As DNA, the CDR3 is TGTGCCAGCACTAAGAGCGGGAGTGGGACAGATACGCAGTATTTT. Translation: CASTKSGSGTDTQYF.